This T cell receptor (beta chain) was recovered during a study of T cell repertoires in cytomegalovirus infection. Study background: A matching HLA type, together with CMV infection, was signaled by public TCR beta signatures.

On this clonotype: Its antigen is not identified. The germline gene is not matched at one end of the junction; a read error may be the cause.

This CDR3 comprises 15 residues. The germline CDR1 and CDR2 sequences are MNHNY and SVGAGI (reference sequence). MiXCR, run by TCRdb on the reads, gives a single entry per CDR3 protein. The sample yields about 920,000 distinct CDR3 sequences, approximately 33% seen once. The V and J genes are TRBV6-6 and TRBJ2-1; 7 bases agree with TRBD1. The receptor comes from a human donor in good health (CMV status not recorded). Some clones in this sample may be carry-over from other donors' samples. The material sequenced was cultured CD8+ T cells from PBMCs, taken from culture after CMV antigen stimulation. CDR3 protein: CASSATGSLGARRIF. The CDR3 DNA is TGTGCCAGCAGTGCGACAGGGTCCCTGGGGGCGAGAAGAATCTTC.